This TCR beta chain was sequenced in a study of monozygotic twins with inflammatory bowel disease. CDR3 length: 13 amino acids. CDR1 MRHNA and CDR2 SNTAGT come from the germline V gene. TCRdb processed the 5' RACE reads again and assigns one entry to each CDR3 protein, with no DNA. The sample totals about 380,000 distinct CDR3 sequences. Sequenced sample: blood. This clonotype was sampled from a human donor with ulcerative colitis or Crohn's disease, or a healthy co-twin of an affected twin (not recorded which). The chain couples TRBV6-4 to TRBJ2-2; the TCRdb call, TRBD1, lacks DNA for checking. This CDR3 is CASSPQGYGELFF.